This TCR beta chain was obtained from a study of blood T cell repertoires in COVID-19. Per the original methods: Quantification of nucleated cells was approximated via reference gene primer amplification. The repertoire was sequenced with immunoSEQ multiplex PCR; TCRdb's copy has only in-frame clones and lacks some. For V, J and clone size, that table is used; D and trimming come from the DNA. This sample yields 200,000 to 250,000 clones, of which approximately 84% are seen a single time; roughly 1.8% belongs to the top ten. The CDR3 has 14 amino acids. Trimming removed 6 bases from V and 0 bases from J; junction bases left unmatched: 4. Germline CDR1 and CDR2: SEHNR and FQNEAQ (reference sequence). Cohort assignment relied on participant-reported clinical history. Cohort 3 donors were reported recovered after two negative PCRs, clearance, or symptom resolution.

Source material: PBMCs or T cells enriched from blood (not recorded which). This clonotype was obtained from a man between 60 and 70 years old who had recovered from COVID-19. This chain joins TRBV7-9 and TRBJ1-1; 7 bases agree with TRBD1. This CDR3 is CASRPTGMNTEAFF. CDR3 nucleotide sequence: TGTGCCAGCAGACCGACAGGGATGAACACTGAAGCTTTCTTT.